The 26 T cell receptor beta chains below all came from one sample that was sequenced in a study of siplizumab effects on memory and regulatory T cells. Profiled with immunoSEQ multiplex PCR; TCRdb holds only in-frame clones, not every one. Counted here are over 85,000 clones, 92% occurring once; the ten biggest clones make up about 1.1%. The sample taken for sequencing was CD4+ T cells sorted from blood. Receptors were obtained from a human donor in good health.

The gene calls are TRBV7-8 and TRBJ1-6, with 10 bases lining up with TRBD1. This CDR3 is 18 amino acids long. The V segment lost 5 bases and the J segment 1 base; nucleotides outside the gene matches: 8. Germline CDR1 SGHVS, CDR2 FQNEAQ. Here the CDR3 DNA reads TGTGCCAGCAGCAGAAACCGACAGGGGGCGTCCTATAATTCACCCCTCCACTTT. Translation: CASSRNRQGASYNSPLHF. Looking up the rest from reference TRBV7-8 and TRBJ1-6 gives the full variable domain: GAGVSQSPRYKVAKRGQDVALRCDPISGHVSLFWYQQALGQGPEFLTYFQNEAQLDKSGLPSDRFFAERPEGSVSTLKIQRTQQEDSAVYLCASSRNRQGASYNSPLHFGNGTRLTVT.

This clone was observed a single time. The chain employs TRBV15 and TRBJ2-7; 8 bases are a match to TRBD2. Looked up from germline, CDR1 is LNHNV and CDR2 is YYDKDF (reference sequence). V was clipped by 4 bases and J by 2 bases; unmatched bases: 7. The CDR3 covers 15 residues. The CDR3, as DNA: TGTGCCACCAGCATAGCTTCGGGAGGGGCCTACGAGCAGTACTTC. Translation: CATSIASGGAYEQYF.

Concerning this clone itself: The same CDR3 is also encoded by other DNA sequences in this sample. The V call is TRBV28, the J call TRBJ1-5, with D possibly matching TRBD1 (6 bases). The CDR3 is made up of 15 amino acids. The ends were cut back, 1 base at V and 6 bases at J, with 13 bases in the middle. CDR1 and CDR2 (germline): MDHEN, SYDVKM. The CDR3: CASSLSGGGGQPQHF. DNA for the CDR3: TGTGCCAGCAGTTTATCGGGGGGCGGGGGTCAGCCCCAGCATTTT.

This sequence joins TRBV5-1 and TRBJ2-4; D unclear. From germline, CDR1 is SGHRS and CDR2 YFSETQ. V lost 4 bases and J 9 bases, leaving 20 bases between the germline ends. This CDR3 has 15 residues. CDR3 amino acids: CASSPHYEKKGIQYF. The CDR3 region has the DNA TGCGCCAGCAGCCCGCACTACGAGAAGAAGGGCATTCAGTACTTC.

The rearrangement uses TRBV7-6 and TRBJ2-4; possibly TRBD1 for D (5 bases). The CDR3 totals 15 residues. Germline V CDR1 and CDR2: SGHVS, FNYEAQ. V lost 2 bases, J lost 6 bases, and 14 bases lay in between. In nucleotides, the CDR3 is TGTGCCAGCAGCTTAAGGGGAACGGTGGGAAACATTCAGTACTTC. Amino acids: CASSLRGTVGNIQYF.

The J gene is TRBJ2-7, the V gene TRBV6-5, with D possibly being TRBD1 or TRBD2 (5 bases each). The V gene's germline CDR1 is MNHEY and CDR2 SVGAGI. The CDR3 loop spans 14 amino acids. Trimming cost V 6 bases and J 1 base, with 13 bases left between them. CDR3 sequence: CASRVPGRSYEQYF. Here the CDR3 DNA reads TGTGCCAGCAGGGTACCGGGACGGTCCTACGAGCAGTACTTC.

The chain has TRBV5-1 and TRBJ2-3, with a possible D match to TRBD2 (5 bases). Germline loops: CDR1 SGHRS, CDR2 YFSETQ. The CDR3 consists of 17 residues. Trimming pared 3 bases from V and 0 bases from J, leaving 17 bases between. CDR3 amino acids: CASSSLGPVTSTDTQYF. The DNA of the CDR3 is TGCGCCAGCAGCTCACTAGGTCCGGTGACTAGCACAGATACGCAGTATTTT. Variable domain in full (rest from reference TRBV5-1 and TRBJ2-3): KAGVTQTPRYLIKTRGQQVTLSCSPISGHRSVSWYQQTPGQGLQFLFEYFSETQRNKGNFPGRFSGRQFSNSRSEMNVSTLELGDSALYLCASSSLGPVTSTDTQYFGPGTRLTVL.

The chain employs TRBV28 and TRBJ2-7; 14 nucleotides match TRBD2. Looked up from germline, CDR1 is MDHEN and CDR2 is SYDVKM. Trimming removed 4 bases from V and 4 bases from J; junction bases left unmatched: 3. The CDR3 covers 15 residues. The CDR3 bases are TGTGCCAGCAGTTCGGGACTAGCGGGAGCATACGAGCAGTACTTC. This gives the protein CASSSGLAGAYEQYF.

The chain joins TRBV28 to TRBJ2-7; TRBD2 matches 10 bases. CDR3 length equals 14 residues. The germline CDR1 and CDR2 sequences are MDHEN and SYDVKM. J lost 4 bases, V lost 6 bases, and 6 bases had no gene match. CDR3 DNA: TGTGCCAGCAGACCTAGCGGGAGAGCTTACGAGCAGTACTTC. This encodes CASRPSGRAYEQYF.

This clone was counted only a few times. The CDR3 reads CASGTGQDTGELFF. CDR3 bases: TGTGCTAGTGGCACCGGACAGGACACCGGGGAGCTGTTTTTT. The rearrangement joins TRBV12-5 to TRBJ2-2; 7 bases are a match to TRBD1. CDR3 length: 14 amino acids. From germline, CDR1 is LGHNT and CDR2 FRNRAP. Losses at the gene ends were 6 bases for V and 3 bases for J; bases not matched to a gene: 4. The entire variable domain, with the rest obtained from reference TRBV12-5 and TRBJ2-2, is as follows: DARVTQTPRHKVTEMGQEVTMRCQPILGHNTVFWYRQTMMQGLELLAYFRNRAPLDDSGMPKDRFSAEMPDATLATLKIQPSEPRDSAVYFCASGTGQDTGELFFGEGSRLTVL.

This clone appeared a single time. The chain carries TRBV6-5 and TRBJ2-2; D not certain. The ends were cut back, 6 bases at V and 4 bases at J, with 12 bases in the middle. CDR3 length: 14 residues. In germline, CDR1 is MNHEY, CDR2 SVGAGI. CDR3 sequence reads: CASRGRALTGELFF. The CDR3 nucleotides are TGTGCCAGCAGAGGACGAGCCCTCACCGGGGAGCTGTTTTTT.

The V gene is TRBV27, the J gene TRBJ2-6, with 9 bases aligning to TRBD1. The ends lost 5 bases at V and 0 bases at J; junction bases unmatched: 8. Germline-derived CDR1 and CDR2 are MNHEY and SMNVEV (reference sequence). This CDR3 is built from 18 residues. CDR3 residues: CASSQTGTGYSGANVLTF. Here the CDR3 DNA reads TGTGCCAGCAGTCAAACCGGGACAGGGTACTCTGGGGCCAACGTCCTGACTTTC.

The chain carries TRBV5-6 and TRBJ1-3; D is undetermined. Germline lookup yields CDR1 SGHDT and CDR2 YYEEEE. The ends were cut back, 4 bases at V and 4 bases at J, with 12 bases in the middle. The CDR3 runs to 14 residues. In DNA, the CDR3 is TGTGCCAGCAGCCCCCTGTTTGGGGGAAACACCATATATTTT. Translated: CASSPLFGGNTIYF.

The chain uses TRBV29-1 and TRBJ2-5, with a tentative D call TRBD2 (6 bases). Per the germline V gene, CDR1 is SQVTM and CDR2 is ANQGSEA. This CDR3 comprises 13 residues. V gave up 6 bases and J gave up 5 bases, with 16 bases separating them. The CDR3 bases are TGCAGCGTCTTATATGGGGGGTGGGAGACCCAGTACTTC. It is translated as CSVLYGGWETQYF.

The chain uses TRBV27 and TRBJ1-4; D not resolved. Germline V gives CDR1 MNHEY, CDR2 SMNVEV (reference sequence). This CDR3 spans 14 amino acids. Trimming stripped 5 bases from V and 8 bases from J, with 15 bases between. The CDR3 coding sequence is TGTGCCAGCAGTGTGAGGACTGGAAAGGAAAAACTGTTTTTT. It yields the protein CASSVRTGKEKLFF.

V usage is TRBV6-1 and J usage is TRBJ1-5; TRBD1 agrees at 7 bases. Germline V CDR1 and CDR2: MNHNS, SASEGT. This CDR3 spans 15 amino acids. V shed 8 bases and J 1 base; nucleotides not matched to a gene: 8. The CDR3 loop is CASPFRDRSNQPQHF. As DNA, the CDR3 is TGTGCCAGCCCGTTCCGGGACAGAAGCAATCAGCCCCAGCATTTT.

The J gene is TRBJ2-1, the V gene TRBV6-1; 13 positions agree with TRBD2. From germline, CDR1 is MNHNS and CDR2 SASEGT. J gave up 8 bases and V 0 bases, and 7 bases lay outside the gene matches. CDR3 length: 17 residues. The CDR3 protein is CASSEALLAGGQYEQFF. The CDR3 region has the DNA TGTGCCAGCAGTGAAGCTCTACTAGCGGGAGGGCAGTATGAGCAGTTCTTC.

Here the CDR3 DNA reads TGTGCCAGCAGGGGGGGACAGGGGGTCTACGAGCAGTACTTC. As protein: CASRGGQGVYEQYF. This chain connects TRBV6-5 to TRBJ2-5; 11 nucleotides agree with TRBD1. The end of the DNA is better explained by TRBJ2-7, so the J call may be wrong. CDR3 length: 14 residues. Germline CDR1 reads MNHEY; CDR2 reads SVGAGI.

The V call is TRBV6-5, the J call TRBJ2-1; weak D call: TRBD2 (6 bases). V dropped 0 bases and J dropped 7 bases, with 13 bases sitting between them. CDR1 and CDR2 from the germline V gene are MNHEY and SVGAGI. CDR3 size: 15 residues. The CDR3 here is CASSYSGGTQNEQFF. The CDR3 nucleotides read TGTGCCAGCAGTTACTCTGGAGGGACTCAAAATGAGCAGTTCTTC.

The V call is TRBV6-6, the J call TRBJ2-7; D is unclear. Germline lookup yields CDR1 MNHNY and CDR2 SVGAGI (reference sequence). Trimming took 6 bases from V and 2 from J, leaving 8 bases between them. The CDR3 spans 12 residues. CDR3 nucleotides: TGTGCCAGCAGCCGAGACACCTACGAGCAGTACTTC. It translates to CASSRDTYEQYF.

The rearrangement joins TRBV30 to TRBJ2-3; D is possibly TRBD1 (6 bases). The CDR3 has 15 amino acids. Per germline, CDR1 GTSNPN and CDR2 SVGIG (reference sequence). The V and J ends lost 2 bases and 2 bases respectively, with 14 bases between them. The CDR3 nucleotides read TGTGCCTGGAGTCGTACAGGGATAGTCACAGATACGCAGTATTTT. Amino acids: CAWSRTGIVTDTQYF.

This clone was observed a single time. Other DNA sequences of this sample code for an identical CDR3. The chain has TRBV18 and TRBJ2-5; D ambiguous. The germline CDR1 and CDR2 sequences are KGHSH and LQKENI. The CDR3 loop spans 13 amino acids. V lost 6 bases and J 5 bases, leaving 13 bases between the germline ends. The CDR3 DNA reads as TGTGCCAGCTCCCCCGGGCTTCGGGAGACCCAGTACTTC. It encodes CASSPGLRETQYF.

This chain's CDR3 is CASTIPPIGRFDTNYGYTF. CDR3 bases: TGTGCCAGCACTATTCCCCCAATTGGCAGATTTGATACTAACTATGGCTACACCTTC. The chain employs TRBV28 and TRBJ1-2, with no clear D. V shed 7 bases and J shed 0 bases, with 27 bases lying between them. The germline CDR1 and CDR2 sequences are MDHEN and SYDVKM. The CDR3 has 19 residues.

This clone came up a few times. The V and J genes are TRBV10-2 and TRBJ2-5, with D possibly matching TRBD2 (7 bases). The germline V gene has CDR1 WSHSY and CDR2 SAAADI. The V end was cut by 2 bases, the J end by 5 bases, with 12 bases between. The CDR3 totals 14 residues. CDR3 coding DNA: TGCGCCAGCAGTGAGGCGGGGGCGCGGGAGACCCAGTACTTC. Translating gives CASSEAGARETQYF.

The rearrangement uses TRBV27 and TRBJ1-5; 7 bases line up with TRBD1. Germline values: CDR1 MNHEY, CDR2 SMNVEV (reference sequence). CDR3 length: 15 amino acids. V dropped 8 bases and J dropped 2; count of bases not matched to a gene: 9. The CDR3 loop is CASGITGVGNQPQHF. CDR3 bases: TGTGCCAGCGGAATAACAGGGGTGGGCAATCAGCCCCAGCATTTT.

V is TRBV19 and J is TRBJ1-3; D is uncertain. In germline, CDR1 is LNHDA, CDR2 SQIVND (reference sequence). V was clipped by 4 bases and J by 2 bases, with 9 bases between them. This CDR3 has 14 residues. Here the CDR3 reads CASSTHAPGNTIYF. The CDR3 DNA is TGTGCCAGTAGTACTCATGCACCTGGAAACACCATATATTTT.